This T cell receptor beta chain was documented in a study of blood T cell repertoires in COVID-19 (dated by TCRdb to about 2020). In the study overall: The collaborator samples originated in the United States, Italy and Spain and spanned the acute and convalescent phases of COVID-19. The material from the prospective study consisted of cDNA or gDNA derived from T cells, B-cell-depleted T cells, or PBMCs. Subjects who had been exposed to COVID-19, were actively infected with it, or had recovered from it provided the deeply sampled blood TCRbeta repertoires that made up the dataset. A freely available public database, intended as a resource for researchers studying the immune response to SARS-CoV-2, is where the repertoires were released. Samples were obtained from the ongoing ImmuneRACE study (first 160 participants) and from 1,254 subjects provided by 6 global collaborators. Sample metadata almost always included a de-identified subject ID, COVID-19 status, age in years and sex. Where available, HLA class I and class II types were taken from metadata supplied by the sample provider and were not determined by assay-based typing.

The immunoSEQ Assay, a bias-controlled multiplex PCR, was used to amplify TCRbeta CDR3 regions from genomic DNA. Concerning the study's data processing: Nucleated cell counts per sample were estimated from amplification of reference gene primers within the assay. Sequence reads were collapsed and filtered to measure the absolute abundance of every unique TCRbeta CDR3 rearrangement. For each sample, productive Simpson clonality was calculated by taking the square root of Simpson's diversity index across productive rearrangements. This immuneACCESS table, as held by TCRdb, lists in-frame sequences with V and J called but not all clones. Of the missing ones, under half trace to an unresolved V gene in checked studies; the others have no known cause. The DNA gave D and trimming, while V, J and clone size come from that table. The table for this sample lists some 350,000 clones; 85% to 90% of them were counted only once. The ten largest account for 6.5% of the sample.

A remark on this clone: Its antigen is unknown. Base-call qualities are not available, and no considerably larger clone is one nucleotide away.

Summary of the overall study and its limitations: The quantity of clinical and demographic metadata differed by source and by participant and was supplied without curation.

The collaborating institutions used their own protocols to collect whole blood in K2EDTA tubes. For TCRbeta analysis, collaborator samples were shipped as frozen whole blood, as isolated PBMCs, or as DNA extracted from either sample type. The CDR3 runs 14 residues from the cysteine to the phenylalanine. Only the CDR3 DNA is retained, 42 bases long and in frame from the first base. The junction shows trimming of 0 bases on V and 2 bases on J, plus 11 bases between the germline ends. From the germline V gene, CDR1 is SQVTM and CDR2 is ANQGSEA. This TCR came from a man aged 18 to 29 with active or convalescent COVID-19. Specimen: peripheral blood. The rearrangement joined TRBV29-1 to TRBJ2-7, with the D gene uncertain. This receptor carries the CDR3 CSVEDYGGAYEQYF. In nucleotide form, the sequence is TGCAGCGTTGAAGATTACGGCGGAGCCTACGAGCAGTACTTC.